The next 2 T cell receptor beta chains were all read from a single sample in a study of T cell responses to AZD1222 COVID-19 vaccine. Measured with immunoSEQ multiplex PCR; TCRdb has only the in-frame clones, and not every one. The repertoire holds about 100,000 clones, with around nine tenths as singletons. Sequenced here: peripheral blood, sampled on day 0 of AZD1222 vaccination. These receptors came from an adult in good health.

This clone was observed a few times. V and J are TRBV4-3 and TRBJ1-1; tentatively, D is TRBD1 (5 bases). The CDR3 length is 16 residues. Germline CDR1 reads LGHNA; CDR2 reads YSLEER. V dropped 3 bases and J dropped 1 base, with 15 bases sitting between them. The CDR3 region has the DNA TGCGCCAGCAGCCAGGGACCCTTGAGGGGGAACACTGAAGCTTTCTTT. The encoded protein is CASSQGPLRGNTEAFF.

The chain has TRBV15 and TRBJ1-1; D gene ambiguous. In germline, CDR1 is LNHNV, CDR2 YYDKDF (reference sequence). The CDR3 sequence is 16 residues long. The ends were cut back, 1 base at V and 5 bases at J, with 17 bases in the middle. Here the CDR3 reads CATSRGVGEGSTEAFF. The CDR3 DNA reads as TGTGCCACCAGCAGAGGGGTCGGGGAGGGATCAACTGAAGCTTTCTTT.